Many counts were recorded for the clone carrying this T cell receptor beta chain. Its antigen is currently unknown. Together with a sample-barcoded 5' primer, a J-beta primer mix was included in a second PCR lasting roughly 7 to 11 cycles. TCRdb fed the 5' RACE reads into MiXCR, producing one record per CDR3 protein. The sample holds 870,000 or so distinct CDR3 sequences, 25% to 30% seen once. The sample originates from a study of blood T cells in healthy people across ages. Study-wide points: Estimated diversity across one million T cells was deemed an underestimate. In older individuals, TCR beta diversity per million T cells was lower, falling roughly linearly with age.

The ends lost 2 bases at V and 0 bases at J; junction bases unmatched: 7. Germline V gene lookup returns CDR1 KGHSH and CDR2 LQKENI. The CDR3 length is 17 residues. The chain couples TRBV18 to TRBJ2-7, with TRBD2 matching 10 bases. Sequences were obtained from blood. The receptor was isolated from an elderly woman in good health. CDR3 sequence (DNA): TGTGCCAGCTCACCAGGAGCTAGCGGGGGTCTCTCCTACGAGCAGTACTTC. Translated, it gives CASSPGASGGLSYEQYF.